Below, 13 T cell receptor beta chains from the same sample are listed, as sequenced in a study of blood T cell repertoires in COVID-19. The repertoire was sequenced with immunoSEQ multiplex PCR; TCRdb's copy has only in-frame clones and lacks some. The data contain over 300,000 clones, around 92% of them singletons. The sample was peripheral blood. All receptors come from a man aged 18 to 29 who had recovered from COVID-19.

V is TRBV6-5 and J is TRBJ1-3; no reliable D call. The CDR3 length is 14 residues. Germline V gene lookup returns CDR1 MNHEY and CDR2 SVGAGI. Trimming left V 4 bases short and J 0 bases short, with 7 bases between. In DNA form, the CDR3 reads TGTGCCAGCAGTTTTGGGCGCTCTGGAAACACCATATATTTT. Protein sequence: CASSFGRSGNTIYF.

The chain joins TRBV29-1 to TRBJ1-3, with no clear D. This CDR3 region has 13 residues. Germline V gene data show CDR1 as SQVTM and CDR2 as ANQGSEA. Trimming removed 3 bases at V and 5 bases at J, with 11 bases between. The CDR3 sequence: CSVERAVRNTIYF. For the CDR3, the DNA is TGCAGCGTTGAGAGGGCCGTTCGAAACACCATATATTTT.

The V and J genes are TRBV5-6 and TRBJ2-3, with 11 bases that match TRBD1. The CDR3 is 16 amino acids. The J segment lost 4 bases and the V segment lost 5 bases, leaving 9 bases of the junction unmatched. The germline V gene encodes CDR1 SGHDT and CDR2 YYEEEE. The CDR3 bases are TGTGCCAGCAGAACACCCGGACAGGGGGCCGCAGATACGCAGTATTTT. It is translated as CASRTPGQGAADTQYF.

This clone was counted a single time. The chain employs TRBV7-8 and TRBJ2-1, with 7 bases aligning to TRBD2. J lost 7 bases, V lost 2 bases, and 11 bases had no gene match. Germline lookup yields CDR1 SGHVS and CDR2 FQNEAQ. CDR3 length: 16 amino acids. The CDR3 nucleotides read TGTGCCAGCAGCTTAACCAGCGGGGCCGGGGAGAATGAGCAGTTCTTC. Translation: CASSLTSGAGENEQFF.

The chain uses TRBV16 and TRBJ1-2; D ambiguous. The V gene's germline CDR1 is KGHSY and CDR2 FQNENV. CDR3 length: 12 amino acids. Trimming took off 4 bases at V and 2 bases at J, with 5 bases between the two ends. The chain's CDR3 is CASSLLNYGYTF. CDR3 sequence (DNA): TGTGCCAGCAGCCTATTAAACTATGGCTACACCTTC.

J is TRBJ1-3 and V is TRBV7-6; D possibly corresponds to TRBD1 (5 bases). The CDR3 is made up of 15 amino acids. V was clipped by 1 base and J by 4 bases, with 11 bases between them. CDR1 and CDR2 (germline): SGHVS, FNYEAQ. The CDR3 reads CASSLVGGAGNTIYF. The CDR3 region has the DNA TGTGCCAGCAGCTTAGTTGGAGGGGCGGGAAACACCATATATTTT.

The V and J genes are TRBV13 and TRBJ1-1; no definite D call. There are 14 residues in the CDR3. Germline V gene lookup returns CDR1 PRHDT and CDR2 FYEKMQ (reference sequence). The ends were cut back, 0 bases at V and 0 bases at J, with 5 bases in the middle. CDR3: CASSLGFMNTEAFF. CDR3 DNA sequence: TGTGCCAGCAGCTTAGGATTCATGAACACTGAAGCTTTCTTT.

As concerns this clone: Within the sample, other DNA sequences also encode this same CDR3. The CDR3 is CASSPTGHSYEQYF. For the CDR3, the DNA is TGTGCCAGCAGCCCAACAGGGCACTCCTACGAGCAGTACTTC. This chain joins TRBV3-1 (or the pseudogene TRBV3-2) and TRBJ2-7, with D perhaps TRBD1 (6 bases). V gave up 4 bases and J gave up 0 bases, with 10 bases separating them. The CDR3 covers 14 residues. Germline CDR1 is LGHDT and CDR2 is YNNKEL (reference sequence).

This sequence joins TRBV20-1 and TRBJ2-2; D not resolved. Trimming shortened V by 3 bases and J by 4 bases, and 9 bases separated the two germline ends. The germline CDR1 and CDR2 sequences are DFQATT and SNEGSKA (reference sequence). The CDR3 totals 13 residues. DNA of the CDR3: TGCAGTGCTAGTTCAGGTCGCACCGGGGAGCTGTTTTTT. As protein: CSASSGRTGELFF.

This sequence joins TRBV5-1 and TRBJ1-2, with 7 bases aligning to TRBD1. The CDR3 extends over 16 amino acids. Germline V gene lookup returns CDR1 SGHRS and CDR2 YFSETQ. Losses at the gene ends were 5 bases for V and 4 bases for J; bases not matched to a gene: 14. The CDR3, as DNA: TGCGCCAGCAGGGTTGGGGATTCAGGGGGAAGCTATGGCTACACCTTC. It specifies CASRVGDSGGSYGYTF.

The rearrangement joins TRBV4-1 to TRBJ2-7; D possibly corresponds to TRBD2 (6 bases). The V gene's germline CDR1 is MGHRA and CDR2 YSYEKL. The CDR3 has 14 amino acids. Trimming removed 1 base at V and 3 bases at J, with 10 bases between. The CDR3 bases are TGCGCCAGCAGCCAAGGTAGCGGTAACTACGAGCAGTACTTC. The encoded protein is CASSQGSGNYEQYF.

This rearrangement joins TRBV7-6 to TRBJ2-7, with 8 bases identical to TRBD2. CDR3 size: 13 residues. Germline assignment: CDR1 SGHVS and CDR2 FNYEAQ. J was trimmed by 4 bases and V by 5 bases; bases with no gene match: 4. CDR3: CASSRGGTYEQYF. The CDR3 DNA reads as TGTGCCAGCAGCCGGGGGGGGACATACGAGCAGTACTTC.

The chain couples TRBV18 to TRBJ2-7; D ambiguous. Trimming cost V 3 bases and J 0 bases, with 3 bases left between them. In germline, CDR1 is KGHSH, CDR2 LQKENI. The CDR3 totals 12 residues. CDR3 bases: TGTGCCAGCTCACCCTACTCCTACGAGCAGTACTTC. Translating it yields CASSPYSYEQYF.